This T cell receptor beta chain was captured by sequencing in a study of human T cells and chemical hapten exposure. This clonotype was seen many times. TCRdb passed the RACE reads through MiXCR, listing each CDR3 protein once. Of 85,000 or so distinct CDR3 sequences listed, approximately 11% are singletons. Stated time point: patch test 1, 2 weeks after DPC sensitization. As for treatment: therapeutic diphenylcyclopropenone sensitization with weekly scalp DPC. Deletions cut 5 bases from V and 7 bases from J, with 18 bases between. This CDR3 spans 13 amino acids. Germline V CDR1 and CDR2: SQVTM, ANQGSEA.

The source material was whole blood, sampled in connection with sensitization to the hapten diphenylcyclopropenone (DPC). The receptor was isolated from a woman aged 45-65 years with alopecia areata. Some clones in this sample may be carry-over from other donors' samples. The chain has TRBV29-1 and TRBJ2-7; D possibly uses TRBD1 or TRBD2 (6 bases each). This CDR3 is CSVLRGPGDEQYF. CDR3 sequence (DNA): TGCAGCGTTCTCCGGGGGCCGGGGGATGAGCAGTACTTC.